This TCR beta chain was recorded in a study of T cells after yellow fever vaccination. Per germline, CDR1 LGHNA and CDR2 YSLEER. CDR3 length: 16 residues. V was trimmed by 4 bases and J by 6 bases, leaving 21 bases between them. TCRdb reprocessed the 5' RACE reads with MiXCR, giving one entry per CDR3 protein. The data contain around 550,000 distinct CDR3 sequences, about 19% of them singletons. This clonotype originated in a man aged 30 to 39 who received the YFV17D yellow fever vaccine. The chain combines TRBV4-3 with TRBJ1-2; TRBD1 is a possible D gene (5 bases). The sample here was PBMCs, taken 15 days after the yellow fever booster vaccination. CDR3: CASSPGGGRDSDGYTF. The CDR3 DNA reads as TGCGCCAGCAGCCCCGGCGGGGGTCGTGACAGCGATGGCTACACCTTC.